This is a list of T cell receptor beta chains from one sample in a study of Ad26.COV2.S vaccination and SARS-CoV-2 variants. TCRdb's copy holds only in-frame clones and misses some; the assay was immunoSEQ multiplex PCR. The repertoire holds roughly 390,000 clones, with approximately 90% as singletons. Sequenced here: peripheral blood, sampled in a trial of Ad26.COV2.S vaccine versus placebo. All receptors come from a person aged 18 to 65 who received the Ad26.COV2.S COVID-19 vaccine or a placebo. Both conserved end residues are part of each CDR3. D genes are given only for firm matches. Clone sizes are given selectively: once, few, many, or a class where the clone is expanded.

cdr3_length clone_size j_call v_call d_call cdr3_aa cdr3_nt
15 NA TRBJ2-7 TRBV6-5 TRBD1 CASSFRQGIGYEQYF TGTGCCAGCAGTTTCAGACAGGGAATAGGCTACGAGCAGTACTTC
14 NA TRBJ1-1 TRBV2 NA CASRAPSSGAEAFF TGTGCCAGCAGAGCCCCGTCCAGTGGGGCTGAAGCTTTCTTT
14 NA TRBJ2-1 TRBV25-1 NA CASSDSDTYNEQFF TGTGCCAGCAGTGATAGCGACACGTACAATGAGCAGTTCTTC
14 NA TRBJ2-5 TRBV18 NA CASSPTGGEETQYF TGTGCCAGCTCACCGACAGGCGGGGAAGAGACCCAGTACTTC
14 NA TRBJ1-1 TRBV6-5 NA CASSRGLRGTEAFF TGTGCCAGCAGTCGAGGCCTTCGGGGCACTGAAGCTTTCTTT
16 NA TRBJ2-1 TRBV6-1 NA CASSGEGGFSYNEQFF TGTGCCAGCAGTGGCGAGGGGGGCTTCTCCTACAATGAGCAGTTCTTC
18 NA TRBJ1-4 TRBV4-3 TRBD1 CASSQSGQGYLGSRKLFF TGCGCCAGCAGCCAATCGGGACAGGGATACCTCGGGTCGCGAAAACTGTTTTTT
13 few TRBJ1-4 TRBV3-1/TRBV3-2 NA CASRGRSVEKLFF TGTGCCAGCAGAGGACGATCCGTTGAAAAACTGTTTTTT
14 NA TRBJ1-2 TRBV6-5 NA CASSPLDWGYGYTF TGTGCCAGCAGTCCCTTGGACTGGGGCTATGGCTACACCTTC
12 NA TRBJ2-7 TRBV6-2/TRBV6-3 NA CASSQTPLVQYF TGTGCCAGCAGCCAGACCCCCTTGGTGCAGTACTTC
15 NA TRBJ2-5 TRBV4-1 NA CASSPGPWGWETQYF TGCGCCAGCAGCCCCGGACCTTGGGGTTGGGAGACCCAGTACTTC
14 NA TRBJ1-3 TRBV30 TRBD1 CAWSRGQGASNIYF TGTGCCTGGAGTAGGGGACAGGGGGCGAGCAACATATATTTT
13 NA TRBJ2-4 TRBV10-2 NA CASSESLSFIQYF TGCGCCAGCAGTGAGTCCCTTTCGTTTATTCAGTACTTC
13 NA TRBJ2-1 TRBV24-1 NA CATSGGVYNEQFF TGTGCCACCAGTGGGGGGGTTTACAATGAGCAGTTCTTC
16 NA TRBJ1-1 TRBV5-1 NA CASSPPYRGPNTEAFF TGCGCCAGCAGCCCCCCGTACAGAGGACCAAACACTGAAGCTTTCTTT
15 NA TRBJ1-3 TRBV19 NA CASRTGRGRLDTIYF TGTGCCAGTAGGACAGGTCGTGGACGTCTAGACACCATATATTTT
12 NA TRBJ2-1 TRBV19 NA CASSSGSNEQFF TGTGCCAGTAGTAGCGGTTCCAATGAGCAGTTCTTC
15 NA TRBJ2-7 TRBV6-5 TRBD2 CASRISGGTSYEQYF TGTGCCAGCAGAATTAGCGGGGGAACTTCCTACGAGCAGTACTTC
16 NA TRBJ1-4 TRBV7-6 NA CASSLRGGRPNEKLFF TGTGCCAGCAGCTTAAGGGGGGGGCGACCTAATGAAAAACTGTTTTTT
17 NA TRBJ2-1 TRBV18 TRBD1 CASSPRPGTGGFNEQFF TGTGCCAGCTCACCACGGCCCGGGACAGGGGGCTTTAATGAGCAGTTCTTC
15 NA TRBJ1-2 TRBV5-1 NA CASSLVGDTSYGYTF TGCGCCAGCAGCTTGGTGGGGGACACCTCCTATGGCTACACCTTC
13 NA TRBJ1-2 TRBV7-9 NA CATPEDRNYGYTF TGTGCCACCCCCGAGGACAGAAACTATGGCTACACCTTC
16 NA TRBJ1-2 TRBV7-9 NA CASSLWQGSQPDIYTF TGTGCCAGCAGCTTATGGCAGGGGTCACAACCCGACATCTACACCTTC
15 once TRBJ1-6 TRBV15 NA CATSVGGSYNSPLHF TGTGCCACCAGTGTAGGGGGCTCCTATAATTCACCCCTCCACTTT
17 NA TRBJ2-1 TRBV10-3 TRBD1 CAISRDRGPPSYNEQFF TGTGCCATCAGCCGCGACAGGGGCCCCCCCTCCTACAATGAGCAGTTCTTC
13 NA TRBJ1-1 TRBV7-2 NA CASSLARVTEAFF TGTGCCAGCAGCTTAGCACGGGTTACTGAAGCTTTCTTT
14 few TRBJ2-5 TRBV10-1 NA CASSDGGSQETQYF TGCGCCAGCAGTGACGGGGGATCCCAAGAGACCCAGTACTTC
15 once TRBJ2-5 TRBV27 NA CASSFLGATQETQYF TGTGCCAGCAGTTTCCTAGGGGCGACCCAAGAGACCCAGTACTTC
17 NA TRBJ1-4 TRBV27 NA CASSLQTLPGTIGKLFF TGTGCCAGCAGTCTTCAAACCCTTCCCGGGACGATAGGAAAACTGTTTTTT
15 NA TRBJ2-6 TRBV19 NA CASSNIDSGANVLTF TGTGCCAGTAGTAACATCGACTCTGGGGCCAACGTCCTGACTTTC
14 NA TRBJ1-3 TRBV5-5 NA CASSLQGRENTIYF TGTGCCAGCAGCTTGCAGGGTAGAGAAAACACCATATATTTT
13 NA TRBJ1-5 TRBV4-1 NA CASSQDSGQPQHF TGCGCCAGCAGCCAAGATAGTGGTCAGCCCCAGCATTTT
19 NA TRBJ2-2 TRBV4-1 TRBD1 CASSQGKGQGAFLAGELFF TGCGCCAGCAGCCAAGGAAAGGGACAGGGGGCTTTTTTGGCCGGGGAGCTGTTTTTT
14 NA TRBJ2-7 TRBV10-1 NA CASSESMPLNEQYF TGCGCCAGCAGTGAGTCGATGCCCCTAAACGAGCAGTACTTC
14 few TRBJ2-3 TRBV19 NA CASSIGGDLDTQYF TGTGCCAGTAGTATAGGTGGGGATCTCGATACGCAGTATTTT
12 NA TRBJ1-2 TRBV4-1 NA CASSELGYGYTF TGCGCCAGTAGCGAGCTCGGCTATGGCTACACCTTC
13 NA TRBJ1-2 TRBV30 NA CAWTGGQNYGYTF TGTGCCTGGACCGGTGGACAGAACTATGGCTACACCTTC
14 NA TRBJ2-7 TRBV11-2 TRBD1 CASSLNHRTGEQYF TGTGCCAGCAGCTTAAACCACAGGACAGGCGAGCAGTACTTC
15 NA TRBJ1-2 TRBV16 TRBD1 CASSPWAGGNYGYTF TGTGCCAGCAGCCCCTGGGCAGGGGGGAACTATGGCTACACCTTC
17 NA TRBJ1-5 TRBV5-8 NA CASSLEMAAVSNQPQHF TGTGCCAGCAGCTTGGAGATGGCAGCGGTTAGCAATCAGCCCCAGCATTTT
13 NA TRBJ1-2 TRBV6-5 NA CASSFDSNYGYTF TGTGCCAGCAGTTTTGACAGTAACTATGGCTACACCTTC
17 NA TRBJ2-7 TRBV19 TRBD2 CASSISGGGSITYEQYF TGTGCCAGTAGTATAAGTGGCGGGGGGTCTATAACCTACGAGCAGTACTTC
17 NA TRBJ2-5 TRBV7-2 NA CASSLGGAGPFQETQYF TGTGCCAGCAGCTTAGGGGGGGCAGGGCCCTTCCAAGAGACCCAGTACTTC
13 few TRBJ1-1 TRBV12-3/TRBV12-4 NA CASRRQMNTEAFF TGTGCCAGCAGACGACAGATGAACACTGAAGCTTTCTTT
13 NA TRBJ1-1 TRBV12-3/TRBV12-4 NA CASSLIGDTEAFF TGTGCCAGCAGTTTAATAGGGGACACTGAAGCTTTCTTT
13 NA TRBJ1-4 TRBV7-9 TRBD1 CASSRDRDEKLFF TGTGCCAGCAGTAGGGACAGGGACGAAAAACTGTTTTTT
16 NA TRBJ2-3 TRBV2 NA CARYPGDRLGGDTQYF TGTGCCAGATACCCTGGGGACCGCCTGGGTGGTGATACGCAGTATTTT
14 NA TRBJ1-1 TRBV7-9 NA CASSYGQLNTEAFF TGTGCCAGCAGCTACGGACAGTTGAACACTGAAGCTTTCTTT
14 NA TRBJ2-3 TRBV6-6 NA CASSYGAGTDTQYF TGTGCCAGCAGTTACGGGGCAGGGACAGATACGCAGTATTTT
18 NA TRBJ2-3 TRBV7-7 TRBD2 CASSPGLAGGGSTDTQYF TGTGCCAGCAGTCCGGGACTAGCGGGGGGCGGGAGCACAGATACGCAGTATTTT